The following is a T cell receptor (beta chain) sequence with its context. The same CDR3 arises from other DNA sequences in this sample as well. This sample is part of a study of blood T cell repertoires in COVID-19. Participants were aged about 18 to 89 years from 20 to 30 US areas. The repertoire was sequenced with immunoSEQ multiplex PCR; TCRdb's copy has only in-frame clones and lacks some. The repertoire holds about 220,000 clones, 83% seen once, with approximately 4.8% in the top ten. The germline V gene has CDR1 SGHDN and CDR2 FVKESK. The length of the CDR3 is 14 residues. V shed 3 bases, J shed 3 bases, and the junction held 3 bases outside the gene matches.

The source is a woman aged 50 to 60 who had been exposed to COVID-19. Specimen: PBMCs or T cells enriched from blood (not recorded which). The V call is TRBV14, the J call TRBJ2-7; the match to TRBD1 covers 9 bases. As DNA, the CDR3 is TGTGCCAGCAGCCAGGGACAGGGACGCTACGAGCAGTACTTC. It yields the protein CASSQGQGRYEQYF.